Listed below are T cell receptor beta chains from one sample, sequenced in a study of blood T cell repertoires in COVID-19. Repertoires were generated with immunoSEQ multiplex PCR, while TCRdb's copy carries only in-frame clones and drops some. The sample contains tens of thousands of clones, under 95% of which appear only once. The source material was peripheral blood. Every receptor here comes from a man between 65 and 85 years old with active COVID-19. The CDR3 runs from the conserved cysteine through the conserved F or W. The order of the fields is D gene, V gene, clone size, CDR3 protein. D genes are given only for firm matches. For some rows the clone size is stated as once, few or many, or as a class when expanded; others skip it.

>TRBD2|TRBV6-5|NA
CASSRGGTNTGELFF
>TRBD1|TRBV2|NA
CASRGQGSEEKLFF
>TRBD2|TRBV4-1|NA
CASSPGGAGPGDEQYF
>TRBD1|TRBV12-3/TRBV12-4|NA
CASSSDRGLQYF
>NA|TRBV18|NA
CASSLQGISGNTIYF
>TRBD2|TRBV7-2|NA
CASSPGLSTDTQYF
>TRBD2|TRBV7-9|NA
CASSFRAGGTGELFF
>NA|TRBV18|NA
CASSPTEKNYEQYF
>NA|TRBV18|few
CASSPLMFTVSSGNTIYF
>TRBD2|TRBV28|NA
CASNLAGRNEQFF
>NA|TRBV18|NA
CASSPGGIGTTEAFF
>TRBD1|TRBV19|NA
CASSTGTENGNTIYF
>NA|TRBV20-1|NA
CSARASTFSF
>TRBD2|TRBV28|NA
CASSTFTGGDTQYF
>NA|TRBV4-2|NA
CASSRGLDGELFF
>NA|TRBV5-1|NA
CASRAVTTNYGYTF
>TRBD1|TRBV4-1|once
CASSHRDRGSNQPQHF
>TRBD2|TRBV20-1|NA
CSASPGTSYETQYF
>NA|TRBV5-1|NA
CASSLGPSTDTQYF
>NA|TRBV19|NA
CASSTTSGSGNTIYF
>NA|TRBV18|NA
CASSPGAANEKLFF
>TRBD2|TRBV20-1|NA
CSASPPSGGEDTQYF
>NA|TRBV7-9|NA
CASISSAGLSTDTQYF
>TRBD1|TRBV19|NA
CASSISTGSSYNEQFF
>TRBD1|TRBV7-3|NA
CASSNRQGRMDTEAFF
>TRBD2|TRBV2|once
CASSLGGSLYEQYF
>NA|TRBV25-1|NA
CASRETTTGSEKLFF
>NA|TRBV19|NA
CASSPRDVVSNQPQHF
>TRBD2|TRBV6-5|NA
CASSYVAGGWDTQYF
>NA|TRBV7-2|NA
CASRPSVGGVETQYF
>TRBD1|TRBV5-1|once
CASSLGDRGTDTQYF
>NA|TRBV7-2|NA
CASSLRTERNGYTF
>NA|TRBV20-1|NA
CSANQGNIQYF
>NA|TRBV2|once
CASSDDIYEQYF
>TRBD1|TRBV18|NA
CASSSGTGSNYEQYF
>TRBD2|TRBV5-1|NA
CASSLVLAGGTDTQYF
>NA|TRBV5-8|NA
CASSLGQIVPQHF